What follows are 32 T cell receptor beta chains derived from one specimen sequenced in a study of T cell responses to AZD1222 COVID-19 vaccine. Repertoires were generated with immunoSEQ multiplex PCR, while TCRdb's copy carries only in-frame clones and drops some. The sample shows roughly 150,000 clones, about 90% of them seen only once. This specimen was peripheral blood, taken on day 0 of AZD1222 vaccination. The receptors were gathered from an adult in good health.

J is TRBJ1-4 and V is TRBV28; tentative D call: TRBD1 (5 bases). Germline CDR1 is MDHEN and CDR2 is SYDVKM. Trimming pared 2 bases from V and 3 bases from J, leaving 16 bases between. The CDR3 extends over 17 amino acids. This chain's CDR3 is CASSLGGTRLANEKLFF. Written as DNA, the CDR3 is TGTGCCAGCAGTTTAGGGGGGACCCGGCTGGCTAATGAAAAACTGTTTTTT.

The rearrangement links TRBV4-3 to TRBJ2-1; TRBD2 matches at 11 bases. This CDR3 spans 16 amino acids. J gave up 8 bases and V 0 bases, and 6 bases lay outside the gene matches. Germline lookup yields CDR1 LGHNA and CDR2 YSLEER. The CDR3 sequence is CASSQETSGVWDEQFF. In nucleotides, the CDR3 is TGCGCCAGCAGCCAAGAGACTAGCGGGGTCTGGGATGAGCAGTTCTTC.

V gene TRBV7-9 combines with J gene TRBJ2-7, with 7 bases identical to TRBD2. Germline V gene sequence: CDR1 SEHNR, CDR2 FQNEAQ (reference sequence). The CDR3 is 13 residues long. J lost 3 bases, V lost 5 bases, and 4 bases had no gene match. CDR3 nucleotides: TGTGCCAGCAGCCCGCTAGCGGTCTACGAGCAGTACTTC. This encodes CASSPLAVYEQYF.

The V gene is TRBV12-3 or TRBV12-4, the J gene TRBJ2-2, with D uncertain. Trimming stripped 6 bases from V and 6 bases from J, with 11 bases between. This CDR3 comprises 13 residues. The CDR3 protein is CASSWVRPGELFF. In nucleotides, the CDR3 is TGTGCCAGCAGCTGGGTTAGGCCCGGGGAGCTGTTTTTT.

The V gene is TRBV9, the J gene TRBJ2-5, with D perhaps assigned TRBD1 or TRBD2 (5 bases each). V lost 4 bases to trimming and J lost 2 bases, with 15 bases between them. CDR3 length equals 15 residues. Germline V CDR1 and CDR2: SGDLS, YYNGEE. DNA for the CDR3: TGTGCCAGCAGCTCATCCGGGACCACTCAAGAGACCCAGTACTTC. As protein: CASSSSGTTQETQYF.

The chain couples TRBV28 to TRBJ1-1; D may be TRBD1 (5 bases). The CDR3 contains 16 residues. Trimming stripped 3 bases from V and 4 bases from J, with 18 bases between. Germline V gene lookup returns CDR1 MDHEN and CDR2 SYDVKM. CDR3 DNA: TGTGCCAGCAGTTTCGGCTCGGCCCGGGGCCCCACTGAAGCTTTCTTT. Translation gives CASSFGSARGPTEAFF. The full variable domain, completed using reference TRBV28 and TRBJ1-1, is DVKVTQSSRYLVKRTGEKVFLECVQDMDHENMFWYRQDPGLGLRLIYFSYDVKMKEKGDIPEGYSVSREKKERFSLILESASTNQTSMYLCASSFGSARGPTEAFFGQGTRLTVV.

CDR3 region: CASSPPSVDEQYF. CDR3 DNA sequence: TGTGCCAGCAGTCCTCCCTCGGTCGACGAGCAGTACTTC. The V gene is TRBV28, the J gene TRBJ2-7; D not resolved. Germline loops: CDR1 MDHEN, CDR2 SYDVKM. Trimming removed 5 bases from V and 5 bases from J, with 13 bases in between. This CDR3 spans 13 amino acids.

This chain joins TRBV4-1 and TRBJ1-5; D might be TRBD1 (5 bases). CDR1 and CDR2 from the germline V gene are MGHRA and YSYEKL. This CDR3 region has 19 residues. Trimming removed 0 bases at V and 0 bases at J, with 18 bases between. The CDR3 DNA is TGCGCCAGCAGCCAAGATCGGTTGCGGGACGCCGATAGCAATCAGCCCCAGCATTTT. Its protein is CASSQDRLRDADSNQPQHF.

This chain links TRBV7-9 with TRBJ2-3; D possibly corresponds to TRBD1 (5 bases). Germline-derived CDR1 and CDR2 are SEHNR and FQNEAQ (reference sequence). V shed 5 bases and J shed 8 bases, with 17 bases lying between them. The CDR3 extends over 14 amino acids. The DNA of the CDR3 is TGTGCCAGCAGCACCTCGACCACAGGCGGTACGCAGTATTTT. Its translation: CASSTSTTGGTQYF.

The chain combines TRBV6-2 or TRBV6-3 with TRBJ2-3, with 7 bases fitting TRBD2. Germline-derived CDR1 and CDR2 are MNHEY and SVGEGT. V lost 4 bases to trimming and J lost 2 bases; unmatched junction nucleotides: 6. CDR3 length: 15 residues. CDR3 loop: CASSSGTTVTDTQYF. CDR3 sequence (DNA): TGTGCCAGCAGTTCCGGGACTACAGTCACAGATACGCAGTATTTT.

The CDR3 DNA follows: TGTGCCAGCAGCCCCAGACAGTCTTATAGCAATCAGCCCCAGCATTTT. This translates into CASSPRQSYSNQPQHF. This chain links TRBV14 with TRBJ1-5; a weak D match, TRBD1 (5 bases). This CDR3 contains 16 residues. Germline CDR1 and CDR2: SGHDN and FVKESK. The V end lost 4 bases, the J end lost 0 bases, and 13 bases lay between the germline ends.

The chain employs TRBV11-2 and TRBJ1-2; no reliable D call. V shed 1 base and J shed 4 bases, with 7 bases lying between them. Germline lookup yields CDR1 SGHAT and CDR2 FQNNGV. This CDR3 has 13 residues. DNA for the CDR3: TGTGCCAGCAGCTTAGGGTCGATCTATGGCTACACCTTC. Residues: CASSLGSIYGYTF.

The V gene is TRBV19, the J gene TRBJ2-2; no definite D call. CDR3 length equals 12 residues. Germline V gene data show CDR1 as LNHDA and CDR2 as SQIVND (reference sequence). Trimming shortened V by 7 bases and J by 8 bases, and 11 bases separated the two germline ends. In DNA form, the CDR3 reads TGTGCCAGTACCGCTGGCCTGGGGGAGCTGTTTTTT. Residues: CASTAGLGELFF.

V and J are TRBV19 and TRBJ2-2; 9 bases match TRBD2. This CDR3 has 15 residues. Germline loops: CDR1 LNHDA, CDR2 SQIVND (reference sequence). V shed 7 bases, J shed 5 bases, and the junction held 8 bases outside the gene matches. CDR3 in DNA: TGTGCCAGTACCGAAGCGGGAGGTTATACCGGGGAGCTGTTTTTT. Protein: CASTEAGGYTGELFF.

The chain carries TRBV5-1 and TRBJ2-2; D not resolved. The CDR3 totals 14 residues. Between the trimmed V and J ends, which lost 0 bases and 7 bases, there was a span of 10 bases. From germline, CDR1 is SGHRS and CDR2 YFSETQ. CDR3 protein: CASSLVGSDGELFF. In DNA form, the CDR3 reads TGCGCCAGCAGCTTGGTAGGGTCCGACGGGGAGCTGTTTTTT.

CDR3 sequence (DNA): TGTGCCAGCACCGAAAGGACTAGCGAGAAGGATACGCAGTATTTT. This translates into CASTERTSEKDTQYF. The chain carries TRBV6-5 and TRBJ2-3; 9 nucleotides align to TRBD2. The CDR3 totals 15 residues. V lost 7 bases, J lost 6 bases, and 11 bases stayed unmatched. The germline CDR1 and CDR2 sequences are MNHEY and SVGAGI.

A single count supports this clone. The chain joins TRBV19 to TRBJ2-5; unclear D gene. CDR3 length equals 13 residues. CDR1 LNHDA and CDR2 SQIVND come from the germline V gene (reference sequence). Trimming removed 3 bases at V and 3 bases at J, with 8 bases between. The CDR3 DNA reads TGTGCCAGTAGTATCGCTAACAAAGAGACCCAGTACTTC. Translation gives CASSIANKETQYF.

The chain couples TRBV12-3 or TRBV12-4 to TRBJ2-5, with TRBD2 matching over 7 bases. The CDR3 loop spans 13 amino acids. V gave up 8 bases and J gave up 5 bases; unmatched junction bases: 8. CDR3: CASGWGEGETQYF. The CDR3 nucleotides read TGTGCCAGCGGTTGGGGGGAGGGGGAGACCCAGTACTTC.

This clone was seen just once. The genes are TRBV5-1 and TRBJ2-1, with TRBD2 matching over 11 bases. Germline CDR1 and CDR2: SGHRS and YFSETQ. The CDR3 consists of 18 residues. J gave up 5 bases and V 0 bases, and 10 bases lay outside the gene matches. CDR3 in amino acids: CASSLANLAGGINNEQFF. For the CDR3, the DNA is TGCGCCAGCAGCTTGGCTAATCTAGCGGGAGGAATTAACAATGAGCAGTTCTTC.

The rearrangement uses TRBV28 and TRBJ2-7; TRBD1 matches 9 bases. The CDR3 is 14 residues long. Germline loops: CDR1 MDHEN, CDR2 SYDVKM. After removal of 5 bases from V and 8 bases from J, the junction contained 10 bases not matched to a gene. As DNA, the CDR3 is TGTGCCAGCAGTGATTCCGGGACAGGGACACAGCAGTACTTC. Translation: CASSDSGTGTQQYF.

This chain uses TRBV30 with TRBJ2-4; TRBD2 is a possible D gene (6 bases). V shed 2 bases and J shed 8 bases, with 22 bases lying between them. Per germline, CDR1 GTSNPN and CDR2 SVGIG (reference sequence). This CDR3 region has 16 residues. The CDR3 is CAWSPGLAGIRDIQYF. The CDR3 coding sequence is TGTGCCTGGAGTCCTGGTCTGGCGGGAATTAGAGACATTCAGTACTTC.

V usage is TRBV7-2 and J usage is TRBJ1-1, with a tentative D call TRBD1 (5 bases). This CDR3 comprises 18 residues. The V gene lost 1 base and the J gene lost 3 bases, with 21 bases spanning the gap. The germline V gene encodes CDR1 SGHTA and CDR2 FQGNSA. The CDR3 reads CASSLVGRGPARDTEAFF. DNA for the CDR3: TGTGCCAGCAGCTTAGTGGGGCGGGGACCCGCGAGGGACACTGAAGCTTTCTTT. Filled out from reference TRBV7-2 and TRBJ1-1, the complete variable domain reads GAGVSQSPSNKVTEKGKDVELRCDPISGHTALYWYRQSLGQGLEFLIYFQGNSAPDKSGLPSDRFSAERTGGSVSTLTIQRTQQEDSAVYLCASSLVGRGPARDTEAFFGQGTRLTVV.

The gene calls are TRBV18 and TRBJ1-5, with D maybe TRBD1 (6 bases). Between the trimmed V and J ends, which lost 3 bases and 6 bases, there was a span of 15 bases. CDR1 is KGHSH, CDR2 LQKENI, per germline. This CDR3 spans 15 amino acids. CDR3 coding DNA: TGTGCCAGCTCACCGCCACAGGGAGGAACTCAGCCCCAGCATTTT. It specifies CASSPPQGGTQPQHF.

The chain has TRBV19 and TRBJ2-3, with 7 bases aligning to TRBD1. This CDR3 has 14 residues. CDR1 is LNHDA and CDR2 is SQIVND in the germline V gene (reference sequence). V lost 6 bases, J lost 0 bases, and 3 bases stayed unmatched. CDR3 DNA sequence: TGTGCCAGTAGAACAGGGGTAAGCACAGATACGCAGTATTTT. The encoded protein is CASRTGVSTDTQYF.

In its sample, this clone was seen a few times. The chain recombines TRBV7-3 with TRBJ2-7; D assignment may be TRBD1 or TRBD2 (6 bases each). The V end was cut by 0 bases, the J end by 1 base, with 16 bases between. The CDR3 totals 17 residues. CDR1 SGHTA and CDR2 FQGTGA come from the germline V gene. Written as DNA, the CDR3 is TGTGCCAGCAGCTTAACGAGGGACAAGGGAGGTTCCTACGAGCAGTACTTC. Encoded protein: CASSLTRDKGGSYEQYF. The full variable domain, with the rest looked up from reference TRBV7-3 and TRBJ2-7, is GAGVSQTPSNKVTEKGKYVELRCDPISGHTALYWYRQSLGQGPEFLIYFQGTGAADDSGLPNDRFFAVRPEGSVSTLKIQRTERGDSAVYLCASSLTRDKGGSYEQYFGPGTRLTVT.

The rearrangement links TRBV10-2 to TRBJ1-2, with D possibly TRBD1 on 5 matching bases. V shed 1 base and J shed 5 bases, with 8 bases lying between them. Looked up from germline, CDR1 is WSHSY and CDR2 is SAAADI. The CDR3 contains 13 residues. CDR3 DNA sequence: TGCGCCAGCAGTGAGTACAGGTCTTATGGCTACACCTTC. Its protein is CASSEYRSYGYTF.

The V gene is TRBV29-1, the J gene TRBJ2-1; TRBD2 might be the D (7 bases). From germline, CDR1 is SQVTM and CDR2 ANQGSEA. V was cut by 3 bases and J by 4 bases, with 19 bases left in between. This CDR3 has 16 residues. CDR3 in amino acids: CSVEIGGGARYNEQFF. As DNA, the CDR3 is TGCAGCGTTGAGATCGGTGGGGGGGCGCGGTACAATGAGCAGTTCTTC.

The genes are TRBV6-2 or TRBV6-3 and TRBJ2-5, with D tentatively TRBD1 (5 bases). This CDR3 is built from 17 residues. CDR1 is MNHEY, CDR2 SVGEGT, per germline. With 4 bases removed from V and 1 base from J, the gap between germline ends came to 19 bases. The CDR3 sequence is CASSWGPLVEVQETQYF. For the CDR3, the DNA is TGTGCCAGCAGTTGGGGCCCACTCGTAGAGGTCCAAGAGACCCAGTACTTC.

This clone was seen just once. The chain combines TRBV19 with TRBJ2-2; weak D call: TRBD1 (5 bases). Trimming pared 3 bases from V and 8 bases from J, leaving 19 bases between. Germline assignment: CDR1 LNHDA and CDR2 SQIVND (reference sequence). The CDR3 totals 16 residues. CDR3 in DNA: TGTGCCAGTAGTATTCGTCAGCAGGGTTTCCAGGGGGAGCTGTTTTTT. Encoded protein: CASSIRQQGFQGELFF.

V is TRBV14 and J is TRBJ2-5, with a possible D match to TRBD2 (5 bases). The V and J ends lost 4 bases and 5 bases respectively, with 20 bases between them. Germline CDR1 SGHDN, CDR2 FVKESK. This CDR3 contains 16 residues. The CDR3: CASSLLSEGWRETQYF. CDR3 nucleotides: TGTGCCAGCAGCCTCCTTTCCGAGGGATGGAGGGAGACCCAGTACTTC.

The chain links TRBV9 to TRBJ2-1; 10 bases are a match to TRBD2. Germline CDR1 reads SGDLS; CDR2 reads YYNGEE. There are 15 residues in the CDR3. V lost 4 bases, J lost 3 bases, and 4 bases stayed unmatched. The CDR3 sequence is CASSPSGGVYNEQFF. DNA for the CDR3: TGTGCCAGCAGCCCGAGCGGGGGGGTCTACAATGAGCAGTTCTTC.

As for this clone: The same CDR3 is also encoded by other DNA sequences in this sample. The rearrangement links TRBV6-2 or TRBV6-3 to TRBJ2-2, with unresolved D. The CDR3 consists of 11 residues. Trimming took off 5 bases at V and 5 bases at J, with 3 bases between the two ends. The V gene's germline CDR1 is MNHEY and CDR2 SVGEGT. The CDR3 loop reads CASSHTGELFF. CDR3 DNA: TGTGCCAGCAGTCATACCGGGGAGCTGTTTTTT.